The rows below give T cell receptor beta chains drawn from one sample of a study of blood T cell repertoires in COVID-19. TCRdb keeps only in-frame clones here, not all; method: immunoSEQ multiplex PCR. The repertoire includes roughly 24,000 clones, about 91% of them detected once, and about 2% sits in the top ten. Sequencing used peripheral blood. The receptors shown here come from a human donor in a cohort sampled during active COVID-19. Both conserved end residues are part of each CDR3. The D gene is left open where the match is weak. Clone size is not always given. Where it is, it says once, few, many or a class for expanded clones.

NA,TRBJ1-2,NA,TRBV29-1,CSSLGSDYGYTF,TGCAGCTCTTTAGGGAGTGACTATGGCTACACCTTC
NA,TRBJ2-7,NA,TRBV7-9,CASSSQGPPYEQYF,TGTGCCAGCAGCTCGCAGGGCCCGCCCTACGAGCAGTACTTC
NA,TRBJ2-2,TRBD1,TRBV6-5,CASKPGTGDTGELFF,TGTGCCAGTAAGCCAGGGACAGGAGACACCGGGGAGCTGTTTTTT
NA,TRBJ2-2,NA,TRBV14,CASSQFRSGELFF,TGTGCCAGCAGCCAATTTCGGTCCGGGGAGCTGTTTTTT
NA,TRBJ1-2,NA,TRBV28,CASRGRGNGYTF,TGTGCCAGCAGGGGGAGGGGCAATGGCTACACCTTC
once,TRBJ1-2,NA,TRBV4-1,CASSQVTGPFGYGYTF,TGCGCCAGCAGCCAAGTGACAGGACCCTTTGGGTATGGCTACACCTTC
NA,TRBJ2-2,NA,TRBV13,CASSLVYSGVAGELFF,TGTGCCAGCAGCTTAGTCTACTCGGGAGTCGCCGGGGAGCTGTTTTTT
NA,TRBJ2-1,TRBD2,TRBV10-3,CAIRTSPVEQFF,TGTGCCATTAGGACTAGCCCCGTTGAGCAGTTCTTC
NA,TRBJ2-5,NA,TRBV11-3,CASTMTSKETQYF,TGTGCCAGCACCATGACTAGTAAAGAGACCCAGTACTTC
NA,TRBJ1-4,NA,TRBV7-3,CASSLGAGRGNEKLFF,TGTGCCAGCAGCTTAGGAGCGGGACGGGGTAATGAAAAACTGTTTTTT
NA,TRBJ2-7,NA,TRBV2,CASSERPRRAYEQYF,TGTGCCAGCAGTGAACGTCCGCGCCGAGCCTACGAGCAGTACTTC
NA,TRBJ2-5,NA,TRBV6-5,CARYRVRETQYF,TGTGCCAGGTACAGGGTCCGGGAGACCCAGTACTTC
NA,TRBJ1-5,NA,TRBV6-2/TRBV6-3,CASSSYRDSNQPQHF,TGTGCCAGCAGTTCATACAGAGATAGCAATCAGCCCCAGCATTTT
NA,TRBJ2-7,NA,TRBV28,CASSSRGRTLHEQYF,TGTGCCAGCAGTTCTCGGGGGAGAACACTCCACGAGCAGTACTTC
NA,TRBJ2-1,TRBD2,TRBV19,CASSIDWGTSEQFF,TGTGCCAGTAGTATAGATTGGGGGACTAGCGAGCAGTTCTTC
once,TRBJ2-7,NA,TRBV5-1,CASSLELGRGGEQYF,TGCGCCAGCAGCTTGGAACTAGGTCGAGGGGGCGAGCAGTACTTC
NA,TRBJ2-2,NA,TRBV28,CASSLQGNTGELFF,TGTGCCAGCAGTTTACAGGGGAACACCGGGGAGCTGTTTTTT
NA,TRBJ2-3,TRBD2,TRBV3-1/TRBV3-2,CASSQGSSGGSTDTQYF,TGTGCCAGCAGCCAAGGGTCTAGCGGAGGGAGCACAGATACGCAGTATTTT
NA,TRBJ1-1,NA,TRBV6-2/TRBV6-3,CASSSFGSEAFF,TGTGCCAGCAGTTCCTTCGGGAGTGAAGCTTTCTTT
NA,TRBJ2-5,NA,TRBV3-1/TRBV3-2,CASSSPSLGQETQYF,TGTGCCAGCAGCTCCCCTAGCTTGGGGCAAGAGACCCAGTACTTC
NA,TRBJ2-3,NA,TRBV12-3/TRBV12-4,CASSLDYTDTQYF,TGTGCCAGCAGTTTAGACTACACAGATACGCAGTATTTT
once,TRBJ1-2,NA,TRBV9,CASSNSQGPYGYTF,TGTGCCAGCAGCAACTCACAGGGACCCTATGGCTACACCTTC
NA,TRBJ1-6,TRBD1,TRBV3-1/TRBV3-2,CASSTTWRQGPTLHF,TGTGCCAGCAGCACTACCTGGCGACAGGGGCCAACACTCCACTTT
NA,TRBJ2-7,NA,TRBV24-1,CATSDPNKGRYEQYF,TGTGCCACCAGTGACCCCAACAAGGGGCGGTACGAGCAGTACTTC
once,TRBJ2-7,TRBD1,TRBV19,CASSTSDRVFSEQYF,TGTGCCAGTAGTACCTCGGACAGGGTTTTTTCCGAGCAGTACTTC
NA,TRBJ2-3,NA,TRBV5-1,CASSFGNGPTDTQYF,TGCGCCAGCAGCTTTGGCAATGGGCCAACAGATACGCAGTATTTT
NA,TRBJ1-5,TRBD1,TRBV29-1,CSIDRGEGQPQHF,TGCAGCATTGACAGGGGGGAAGGTCAGCCCCAGCATTTT
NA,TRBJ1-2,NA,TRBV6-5,CASSYSSTVQGGYTF,TGTGCCAGCAGTTACTCGTCAACAGTACAAGGTGGCTACACCTTC
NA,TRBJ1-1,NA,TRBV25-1,CASSDTIYSTEAFF,TGTGCCAGCAGTGATACTATTTATAGCACTGAAGCTTTCTTT
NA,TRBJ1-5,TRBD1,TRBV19,CASSGGQTHSNQPQHF,TGTGCCAGTAGTGGGGGACAGACTCATAGCAATCAGCCCCAGCATTTT